The 10 T cell receptor beta chains listed next were all sequenced from one sample in a study of shared clonotypes between healthy human individuals. Clones were sequenced by immunoSEQ multiplex PCR, and TCRdb holds only the in-frame ones, with some missing. The sample yields around 320,000 clones, around nine tenths seen once. Sequenced input: memory CD8+ T cells sorted from blood. Subset described: CD45RO+ cells pooled with CCR7-negative TemRA cells. These receptors came from a man between 18 and 29 years old in good health.

In DNA, the CDR3 is TGTGCCAGCAGCTTAGAGGAGGAAGAGACCCAGTACTTC. Translation: CASSLEEEETQYF. J is TRBJ2-5 and V is TRBV13, with a weak D call TRBD2 (5 bases). The CDR3 length is 13 residues. V dropped 1 base and J dropped 3 bases, with 6 bases sitting between them. Germline CDR1 is PRHDT and CDR2 is FYEKMQ (reference sequence). Variable domain in full (rest from reference TRBV13 and TRBJ2-5): AAGVIQSPRHLIKEKRETATLKCYPIPRHDTVYWYQQGPGQDPQFLISFYEKMQSDKGSIPDRFSAQQFSDYHSELNMSSLELGDSALYFCASSLEEEETQYFGPGTRLLVL.

The V and J genes are TRBV27 and TRBJ2-7; D is uncertain. The germline V gene has CDR1 MNHEY and CDR2 SMNVEV (reference sequence). This CDR3 has 16 amino acids. The V gene lost 4 bases and the J gene lost 3 bases, with 19 bases spanning the gap. CDR3 residues: CASSSGPDPTYYEQYF. CDR3 bases: TGTGCCAGCAGTTCGGGTCCCGACCCGACATACTACGAGCAGTACTTC.

The rearrangement joins TRBV27 to TRBJ1-1; no clear D gene. The CDR3 contains 13 residues. Per germline, CDR1 MNHEY and CDR2 SMNVEV (reference sequence). Trimming took off 6 bases at V and 1 base at J, with 9 bases between the two ends. The CDR3 DNA sequence: TGTGCCAGCAGGGGAGGATCGAACACTGAAGCTTTCTTT. Translated: CASRGGSNTEAFF.

This clone has a handful of counts. J is TRBJ2-7 and V is TRBV9; 7 bases fit TRBD2. Germline V gene sequence: CDR1 SGDLS, CDR2 YYNGEE. With V trimmed by 3 bases and J by 3 bases, 9 bases remained unmatched. There are 15 residues in the CDR3. The CDR3: CASSAGTTGDYEQYF. The CDR3 DNA reads as TGTGCCAGCAGCGCGGGGACTACGGGGGACTACGAGCAGTACTTC.

The J gene is TRBJ2-7, the V gene TRBV7-9; D uncertain. CDR1 is SEHNR and CDR2 is FQNEAQ in the germline V gene (reference sequence). CDR3 length: 13 residues. V was cut by 3 bases and J by 2 bases, with 8 bases left in between. CDR3 amino acids: CASSLTAAYEQYF. CDR3 nucleotides: TGTGCCAGCAGCTTGACGGCCGCCTACGAGCAGTACTTC.

A single count supports this clone. V gene TRBV28 combines with J gene TRBJ2-7; 7 positions match TRBD2. V trimming: 7 bases; J trimming: 6 bases; junction bases outside the gene matches: 12. Looked up from germline, CDR1 is MDHEN and CDR2 is SYDVKM. The CDR3 has 14 residues. The CDR3 region is CASTGDYPRFEQYF. The CDR3, as DNA: TGTGCCAGCACCGGGGACTACCCACGGTTCGAGCAGTACTTC.

In DNA form, the CDR3 reads TGTGCCAGCAGACCGGGACACAACACCGGGGAGCTGTTTTTT. It yields the protein CASRPGHNTGELFF. This chain joins TRBV28 and TRBJ2-2; a possible D gene is TRBD1 (6 bases). CDR3 length: 14 amino acids. CDR1 and CDR2 (germline): MDHEN, SYDVKM. Trimming took off 6 bases at V and 2 bases at J, with 10 bases between the two ends.

The chain has TRBV29-1 and TRBJ2-4, with a possible D match to TRBD1 (7 bases). Germline V lookup: CDR1 SQVTM, CDR2 ANQGSEA. CDR3 size: 15 residues. V lost 8 bases and J 7 bases, leaving 24 bases between the germline ends. CDR3 protein: CSCGGGRDYDNIQYF. CDR3 sequence (DNA): TGCAGCTGCGGAGGGGGCCGGGATTATGATAACATTCAGTACTTC.

The chain couples TRBV2 to TRBJ1-2, with 9 bases fitting TRBD1. CDR3 length: 14 amino acids. With V trimmed by 6 bases and J by 5 bases, 7 bases remained unmatched. Germline V gene sequence: CDR1 SNHLY, CDR2 FYNNEI. For the CDR3, the DNA is TGTGCCAGCAGCGCGACAGGGGGTGTTTATGGCTACACCTTC. Translating gives CASSATGGVYGYTF.

V usage is TRBV5-1 and J usage is TRBJ1-1; 7 nucleotides align to TRBD1. In germline, CDR1 is SGHRS, CDR2 YFSETQ. V gave up 0 bases and J gave up 1 base; unmatched junction bases: 0. The CDR3 is 14 residues long. The DNA of the CDR3 is TGCGCCAGCAGCTTGGGGACAGGGAACACTGAAGCTTTCTTT. It specifies CASSLGTGNTEAFF.